This T cell receptor (beta chain) comes out of a study of blood T cell repertoires in COVID-19 (dated by TCRdb to between 2020 and 2021). For the wider study: Collaborator samples came from the United States, Italy and Spain and covered acute and convalescent phases of COVID-19. The material from the prospective study consisted of cDNA or gDNA derived from T cells, B-cell-depleted T cells, or PBMCs. Subjects who had been exposed to COVID-19, were actively infected with it, or had recovered from it provided the deeply sampled blood TCRbeta repertoires that made up the dataset. The repertoires were released in a freely available public database intended as a resource for research on the immune response to SARS-CoV-2. The samples were drawn from the first 160 participants of the ongoing ImmuneRACE study and from 950 to 1,500 subjects provided by 6 global collaborators. Sample metadata almost always included a de-identified subject ID, COVID-19 status, age in years and sex. Where HLA class I and class II types were available, the types were taken from metadata supplied by the sample provider, not from assay-based typing. Overall study results and their limits: The quantity of clinical and demographic metadata differed by source and by participant and was supplied without curation.

To note about this clone: It has no known antigen specificity. No base qualities exist here, and no much larger clone lies one base off it.

In Seattle, one collaborating source enrolled patients while the infection was active and tracked those patients longitudinally over the course of disease. Each collaborating institution followed its own protocols to collect whole blood in K2EDTA tubes. For TCRbeta analysis, collaborators shipped samples as frozen whole blood, isolated PBMCs, or DNA extracted from either of those sample types. TCRbeta CDR3 regions were amplified from genomic DNA using the immunoSEQ Assay, a bias-controlled multiplex PCR. In the paper's pipeline: The number of nucleated cells in each sample was estimated from the amplification of reference gene primers within the assay. To quantify the absolute abundance of each unique TCRbeta CDR3 rearrangement, sequence reads were collapsed and filtered. For each sample, productive Simpson clonality was calculated by taking the square root of Simpson's diversity index across productive rearrangements. TCRdb provides this immuneACCESS table in a form limited to in-frame rearrangements. Some clones are lacking; in checked studies, under half of them reflect an unresolved V gene, and why the rest are absent is not known. V, J and clone size are those of that table, while D and trimming were read from the DNA. Within this sample are around 100,000 clones, with 80% to 95% of them counted one time only. The ten largest clones take up approximately 2% of the sample.

Here V drops 6 bases and J drops 0 bases, and the junction holds 6 bases not matched to any gene. CDR1 and CDR2 are drawn from the germline V gene: MNHEY, SVGAGI. The CDR3 runs 15 residues from the cysteine to the phenylalanine. The sequence is cut down to CDR3 DNA, 45 bases in frame from base 1. This chain is built from TRBV6-5 and TRBJ2-3, with 7 bases aligning to TRBD1. Sequenced sample: peripheral blood. The clonotype originates from a woman in her 50s with COVID-19, enrolled during active disease. The CDR3 here reads CASSRTGESTDTQYF. DNA sequence: TGTGCCAGCAGCCGTACAGGGGAAAGCACAGATACGCAGTATTTT.